The clone carrying this T cell receptor (beta chain) has at least ten counts. Genomic DNA served as template for TCR beta VDJ and CDR3 profiling. TCRdb passed the reads through MiXCR, listing each CDR3 protein once. In the table there are under 200,000 distinct CDR3 sequences, around 60% of which are singletons. The data derive from a study of CD8+CD57+ T cells in acquired aplastic anemia. Study-wide context: Sorted CD4+ and CD8+ cells yielded roughly 3.2 ug of DNA on average.

In germline, CDR1 is KGHDR, CDR2 SFDVKD. The CDR3 is 13 amino acids. V was shortened by 9 bases and J by 5 bases, with 15 bases between the two germline ends. Sequenced material: sorted CD4+, CD8+, or CD8+CD57+ T cells (not recorded which) from PBMCs. This clonotype originated in a human donor in good health. The gene calls are TRBV24-1 and TRBJ2-5; tentative D call: TRBD2 (6 bases). The chain's CDR3 is CATRRGPAETQYF. CDR3 in DNA: TGTGCCACCCGGAGGGGTCCAGCCGAGACCCAGTACTTC.